This T cell receptor (beta chain) was sequenced during a study of siplizumab effects on memory and regulatory T cells. The method was immunoSEQ multiplex PCR; TCRdb's version includes in-frame clones alone and lacks a portion of them. The repertoire includes tens of thousands of clones, about 97% of them detected once, and 0.64% sits in the top ten. CDR1 ENHRY and CDR2 SYGVKD come from the germline V gene. V lost 8 bases and J 2 bases, leaving 15 bases between the germline ends. CDR3 length: 14 residues. The sample comprised naive CD4+ T cells sorted from blood. This chain connects TRBV10-3 to TRBJ1-2; tentatively, D is TRBD1 (6 bases). This sequence originates from a human donor in good health. The CDR3 protein is CAIAKTGVNYGYTF. The CDR3 nucleotides read TGTGCCATCGCTAAGACAGGAGTAAACTATGGCTACACCTTC.